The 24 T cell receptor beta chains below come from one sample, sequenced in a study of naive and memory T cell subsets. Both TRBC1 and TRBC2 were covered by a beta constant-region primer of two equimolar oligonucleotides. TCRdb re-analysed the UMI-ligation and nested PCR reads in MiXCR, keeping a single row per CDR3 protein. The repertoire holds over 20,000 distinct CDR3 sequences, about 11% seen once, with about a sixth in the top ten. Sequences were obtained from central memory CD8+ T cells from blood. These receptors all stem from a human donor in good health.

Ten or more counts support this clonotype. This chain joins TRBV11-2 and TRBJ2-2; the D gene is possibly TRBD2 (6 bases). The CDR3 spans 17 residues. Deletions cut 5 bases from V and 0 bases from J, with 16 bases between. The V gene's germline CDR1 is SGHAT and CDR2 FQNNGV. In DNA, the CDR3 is TGTGCCAGCAGCGCCTTCTCGGGGGACGCGAACACCGGGGAGCTGTTTTTT. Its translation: CASSAFSGDANTGELFF.

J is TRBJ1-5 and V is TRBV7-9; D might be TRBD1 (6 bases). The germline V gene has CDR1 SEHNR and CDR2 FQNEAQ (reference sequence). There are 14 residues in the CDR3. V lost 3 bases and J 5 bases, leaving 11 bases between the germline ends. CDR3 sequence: CASSLGHVDQPQHF. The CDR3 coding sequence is TGTGCCAGCAGCTTGGGACACGTTGATCAGCCCCAGCATTTT.

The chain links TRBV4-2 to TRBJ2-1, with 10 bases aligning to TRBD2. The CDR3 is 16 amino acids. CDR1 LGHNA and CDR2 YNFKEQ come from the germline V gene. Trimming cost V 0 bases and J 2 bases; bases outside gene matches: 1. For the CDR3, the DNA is TGTGCCAGCAGCCAAGAGGGGACTAGCGCCTACAATGAGCAGTTCTTC. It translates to CASSQEGTSAYNEQFF.

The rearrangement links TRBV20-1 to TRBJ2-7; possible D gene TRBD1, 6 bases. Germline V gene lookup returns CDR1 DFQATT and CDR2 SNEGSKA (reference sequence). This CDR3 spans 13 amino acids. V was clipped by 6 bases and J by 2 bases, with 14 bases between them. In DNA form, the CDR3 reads TGCAGTGCGGCCTCACAGGGTCCCTACGAGCAGTACTTC. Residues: CSAASQGPYEQYF.

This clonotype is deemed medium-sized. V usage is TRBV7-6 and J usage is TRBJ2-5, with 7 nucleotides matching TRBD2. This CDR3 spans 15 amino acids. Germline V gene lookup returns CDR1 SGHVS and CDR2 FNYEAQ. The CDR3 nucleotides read TGTTCGGTAGGGAGGGCTAGCGGAGCGGGAGAGACCCAGTACTTC. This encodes CSVGRASGAGETQYF.

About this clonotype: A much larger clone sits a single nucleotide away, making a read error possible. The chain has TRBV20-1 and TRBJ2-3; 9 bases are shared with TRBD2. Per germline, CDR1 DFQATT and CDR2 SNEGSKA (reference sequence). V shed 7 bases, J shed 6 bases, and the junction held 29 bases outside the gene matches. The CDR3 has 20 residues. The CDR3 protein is CSVPWRVGKLAGNNGDTQYF. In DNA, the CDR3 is TGCAGTGTCCCGTGGAGGGTCGGCAAACTAGCGGGCAATAACGGGGATACGCAGTATTTT.

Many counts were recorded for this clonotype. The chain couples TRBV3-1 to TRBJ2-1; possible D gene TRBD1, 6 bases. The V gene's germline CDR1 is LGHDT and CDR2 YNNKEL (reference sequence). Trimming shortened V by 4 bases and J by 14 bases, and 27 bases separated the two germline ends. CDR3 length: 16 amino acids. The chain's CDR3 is CASSPTPGQVTLGEFF. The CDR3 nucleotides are TGTGCCAGCAGCCCCACCCCGGGACAAGTTACCCTAGGGGAGTTCTTC.

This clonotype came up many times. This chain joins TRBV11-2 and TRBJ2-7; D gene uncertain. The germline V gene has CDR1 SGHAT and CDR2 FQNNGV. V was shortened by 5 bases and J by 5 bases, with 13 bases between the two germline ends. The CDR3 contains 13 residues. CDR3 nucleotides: TGTGCCAGCAGCCTCCAGGCCTACCACGAGCAGTACTTC. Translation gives CASSLQAYHEQYF.

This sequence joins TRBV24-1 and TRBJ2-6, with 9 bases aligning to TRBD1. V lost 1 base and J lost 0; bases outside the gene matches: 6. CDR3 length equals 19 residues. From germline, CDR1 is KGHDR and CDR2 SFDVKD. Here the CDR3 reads CATSDFVGTGSSGANVLTF. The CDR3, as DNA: TGTGCCACCAGTGATTTCGTCGGGACAGGGTCCTCTGGGGCCAACGTCCTGACTTTC.

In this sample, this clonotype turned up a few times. DNA of the CDR3: TGCGCCAGCAGCCCCGGACGCGGCGGGGAGACCCAGTACTTC. This codes for CASSPGRGGETQYF. This chain uses TRBV4-1 with TRBJ2-5; the D gene is possibly TRBD2 (5 bases). Germline CDR1 and CDR2: MGHRA and YSYEKL. This CDR3 is built from 14 residues. The V and J ends lost 4 bases and 5 bases respectively, with 14 bases between them.

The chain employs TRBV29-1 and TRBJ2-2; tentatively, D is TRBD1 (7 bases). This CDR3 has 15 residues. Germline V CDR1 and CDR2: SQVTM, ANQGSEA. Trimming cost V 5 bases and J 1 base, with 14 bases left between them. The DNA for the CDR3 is TGCAGCGTTCCTGCGGGACAGTGGAACACCGGGGAGCTGTTTTTT. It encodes CSVPAGQWNTGELFF.

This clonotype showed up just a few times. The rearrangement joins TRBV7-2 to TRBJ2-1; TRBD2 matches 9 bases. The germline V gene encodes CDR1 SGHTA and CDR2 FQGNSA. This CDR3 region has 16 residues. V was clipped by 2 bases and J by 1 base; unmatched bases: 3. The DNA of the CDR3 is TGTGCCAGCAGCTTAATTGCGGGAGGGTCCTACAATGAGCAGTTCTTC. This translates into CASSLIAGGSYNEQFF. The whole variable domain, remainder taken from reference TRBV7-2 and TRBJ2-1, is GAGVSQSPSNKVTEKGKDVELRCDPISGHTALYWYRQSLGQGLEFLIYFQGNSAPDKSGLPSDRFSAERTGGSVSTLTIQRTQQEDSAVYLCASSLIAGGSYNEQFFGPGTRLTVL.

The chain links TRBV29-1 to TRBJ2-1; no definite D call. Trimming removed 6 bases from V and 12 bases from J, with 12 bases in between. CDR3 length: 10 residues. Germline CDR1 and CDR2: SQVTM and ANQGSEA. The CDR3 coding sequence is TGCAGCGTGACCGGGCCGGGGCAGTTCTTC. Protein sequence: CSVTGPGQFF.

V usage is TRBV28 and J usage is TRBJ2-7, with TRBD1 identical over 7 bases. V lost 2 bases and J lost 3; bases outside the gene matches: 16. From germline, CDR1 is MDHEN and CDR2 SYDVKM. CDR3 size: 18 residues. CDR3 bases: TGTGCCAGCAGTTTAGGCACAGGACAGGAGGCCCTTAACTACGAGCAGTACTTC. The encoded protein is CASSLGTGQEALNYEQYF. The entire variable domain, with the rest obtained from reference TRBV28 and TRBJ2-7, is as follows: DVKVTQSSRYLVKRTGEKVFLECVQDMDHENMFWYRQDPGLGLRLIYFSYDVKMKEKGDIPEGYSVSREKKERFSLILESASTNQTSMYLCASSLGTGQEALNYEQYFGPGTRLTVT.

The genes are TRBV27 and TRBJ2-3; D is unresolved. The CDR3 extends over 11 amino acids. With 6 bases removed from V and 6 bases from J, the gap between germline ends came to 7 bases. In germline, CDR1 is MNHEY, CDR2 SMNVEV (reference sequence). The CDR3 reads CASSYGDTQYF. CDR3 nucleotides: TGTGCCAGCAGCTATGGTGATACGCAGTATTTT.

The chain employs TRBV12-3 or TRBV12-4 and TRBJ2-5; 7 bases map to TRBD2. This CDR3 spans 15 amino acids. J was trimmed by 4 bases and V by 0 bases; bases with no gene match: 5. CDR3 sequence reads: CASSLAAGVGETQYF. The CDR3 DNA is TGTGCCAGCAGTTTAGCGGCGGGAGTAGGAGAGACCCAGTACTTC.

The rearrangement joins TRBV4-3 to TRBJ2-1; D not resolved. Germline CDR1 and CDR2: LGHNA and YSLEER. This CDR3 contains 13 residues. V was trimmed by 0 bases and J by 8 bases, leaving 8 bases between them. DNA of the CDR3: TGCGCCAGCAGCCAAGATGAGGCCTATGAGCAGTTCTTC. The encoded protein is CASSQDEAYEQFF.

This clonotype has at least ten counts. CDR3: CASSLAADFYGYTF. Written as DNA, the CDR3 is TGTGCCAGCAGCTTAGCGGCCGACTTCTATGGCTACACCTTC. The rearrangement uses TRBV7-9 and TRBJ1-2; D remains ambiguous. CDR1 SEHNR and CDR2 FQNEAQ come from the germline V gene (reference sequence). V was shortened by 0 bases and J by 4 bases, with 9 bases between the two germline ends. The CDR3 spans 14 residues.

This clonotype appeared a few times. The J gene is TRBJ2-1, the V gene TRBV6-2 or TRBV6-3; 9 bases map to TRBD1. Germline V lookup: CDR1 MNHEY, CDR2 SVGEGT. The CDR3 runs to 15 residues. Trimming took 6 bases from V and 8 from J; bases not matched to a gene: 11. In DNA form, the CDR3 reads TGTGCCAGCAGCGCAGGGACAGGGAGTCGGTATGAGCAGTTCTTC. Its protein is CASSAGTGSRYEQFF.

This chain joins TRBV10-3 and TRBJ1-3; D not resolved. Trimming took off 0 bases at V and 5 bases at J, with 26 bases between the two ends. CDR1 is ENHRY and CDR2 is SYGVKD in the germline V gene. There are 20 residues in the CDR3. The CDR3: CAISESTERGRRMTRNTIYF. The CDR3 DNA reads TGTGCCATCAGTGAGTCGACGGAGCGTGGGCGCCGTATGACCCGAAACACCATATATTTT.

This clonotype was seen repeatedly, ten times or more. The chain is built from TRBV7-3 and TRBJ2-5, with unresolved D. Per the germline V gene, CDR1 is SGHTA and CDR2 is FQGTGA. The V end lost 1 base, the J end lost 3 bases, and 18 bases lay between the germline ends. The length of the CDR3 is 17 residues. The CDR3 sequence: CASSLNVREVAEETQYF. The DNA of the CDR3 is TGTGCCAGCAGCTTAAACGTTCGTGAGGTGGCAGAAGAGACCCAGTACTTC.

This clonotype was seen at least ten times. CDR3 bases: TGTGCCAGCAGCTGGGACACAGCAAGCACAGATACGCAGTATTTT. Its translation: CASSWDTASTDTQYF. The chain uses TRBV12-3 or TRBV12-4 and TRBJ2-3; TRBD1 is a possible D gene (6 bases). V shed 6 bases and J shed 0 bases, with 13 bases lying between them. This CDR3 spans 15 amino acids.

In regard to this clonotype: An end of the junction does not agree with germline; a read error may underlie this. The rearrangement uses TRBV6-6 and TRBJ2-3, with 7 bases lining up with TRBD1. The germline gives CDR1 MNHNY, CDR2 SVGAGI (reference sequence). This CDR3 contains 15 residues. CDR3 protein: CVSSTGTAPTDTQYF. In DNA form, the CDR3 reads TGTGTCAGCTCTACCGGGACAGCCCCCACAGATACGCAGTATTTT.

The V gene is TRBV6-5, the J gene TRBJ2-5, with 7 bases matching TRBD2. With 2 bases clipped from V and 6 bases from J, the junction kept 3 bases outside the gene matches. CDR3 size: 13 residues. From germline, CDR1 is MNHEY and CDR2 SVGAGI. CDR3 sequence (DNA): TGTGCCAGCAGTTACGGGGGAGGGAAGACCCAGTACTTC. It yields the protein CASSYGGGKTQYF.